These 23 T cell receptor beta chains were all obtained from the same sample, sequenced in a study of T cells after yellow fever vaccination. TCRdb itself ran the 5' RACE reads through MiXCR, one entry per CDR3 protein. This sample has approximately 10,000 distinct CDR3 sequences, with under 6.5% found just once. The sequences come from PBMCs, either bulk or a sorted T-cell subset (CD4+, CD8+, memory, or dextramer-sorted; not recorded which), collected on the day of the yellow fever booster vaccination. The receptors were sampled from a man in his thirties or forties who received the YFV17D yellow fever vaccine.

This clonotype was seen ten or more times. V and J are TRBV3-1 and TRBJ2-2; 7 positions match TRBD1. The germline gives CDR1 LGHDT, CDR2 YNNKEL (reference sequence). V dropped 4 bases and J dropped 3; count of bases not matched to a gene: 2. There are 14 residues in the CDR3. The CDR3 reads CASSLQGDTGELFF. The CDR3 coding sequence is TGTGCCAGCAGCCTTCAGGGGGACACCGGGGAGCTGTTTTTT.

By share, this clonotype ranks as medium-sized. This chain uses TRBV28 with TRBJ2-3; D possibly corresponds to TRBD2 (6 bases). Germline V gene sequence: CDR1 MDHEN, CDR2 SYDVKM. V lost 2 bases and J lost 2, with 8 bases in between. The CDR3 contains 14 residues. This CDR3 is CASSLAGITDTQYF. The DNA for the CDR3 is TGTGCCAGCAGTTTAGCGGGAATCACAGATACGCAGTATTTT.

This clonotype was detected many times. The rearrangement links TRBV29-1 to TRBJ1-1; D ambiguous. CDR3 length: 13 amino acids. The V end was cut by 6 bases, the J end by 4 bases, with 15 bases between. The germline CDR1 and CDR2 sequences are SQVTM and ANQGSEA. The DNA of the CDR3 is TGCAGCGTCCCCGTCTGGCGGACCACTGAAGCTTTCTTT. This sequence encodes CSVPVWRTTEAFF.

This clonotype was counted ten times or more. This sequence joins TRBV15 and TRBJ1-5; TRBD1 matches at 7 bases. The V and J ends lost 0 bases and 2 bases, in that order; junction bases with no gene match: 1. The CDR3 totals 15 residues. The germline gives CDR1 LNHNV, CDR2 YYDKDF (reference sequence). The chain's CDR3 is CATSRDTGGNQPQHF. The CDR3 DNA follows: TGTGCCACCAGCAGAGATACAGGGGGCAATCAGCCCCAGCATTTT. Full variable domain (outside the CDR3, taken from reference TRBV15 and TRBJ1-5): DAMVIQNPRYQVTQFGKPVTLSCSQTLNHNVMYWYQQKSSQAPKLLFHYYDKDFNNEADTPDNFQSRRPNTSFCFLDIRSPGLGDTAMYLCATSRDTGGNQPQHFGDGTRLSIL.

This clonotype was seen repeatedly, ten times or more. This chain links TRBV20-1 with TRBJ1-1; perhaps TRBD1 as D (6 bases). The germline gives CDR1 DFQATT, CDR2 SNEGSKA (reference sequence). V was shortened by 4 bases and J by 8 bases, with 17 bases between the two germline ends. The CDR3 runs to 13 residues. DNA of the CDR3: TGCAGTGCTACAAGACAGGCCCTCGGGGAAGCTTTCTTT. It specifies CSATRQALGEAFF.

The sample holds many counts of this clonotype. This rearrangement joins TRBV20-1 to TRBJ1-2; D ambiguous. This CDR3 contains 14 residues. V was shortened by 3 bases and J by 7 bases, with 18 bases between the two germline ends. Germline CDR1 is DFQATT and CDR2 is SNEGSKA (reference sequence). For the CDR3, the DNA is TGCAGTGCTAGCCCCCCGGGTCGTGACCGTGGCTACACCTTC. The encoded protein is CSASPPGRDRGYTF.

By sample share, this clonotype is medium-sized (0.01 to 0.1%). V is TRBV10-3 and J is TRBJ1-1; 12 bases match TRBD1. The CDR3 contains 16 residues. The junction had 6 bases not matched to a gene; V was cut back by 6 bases and J by 1 base. The germline V gene has CDR1 ENHRY and CDR2 SYGVKD. The DNA of the CDR3 is TGTGCCATCAGAACAATGGGACAGGGGGCGAACACTGAAGCTTTCTTT. Amino acids: CAIRTMGQGANTEAFF.

This clonotype was seen repeatedly, ten times or more. The J gene is TRBJ2-1, the V gene TRBV19, with TRBD2 matching over 9 bases. Germline assignment: CDR1 LNHDA and CDR2 SQIVND (reference sequence). The V and J ends lost 3 bases and 6 bases, in that order; junction bases with no gene match: 6. The CDR3 contains 15 residues. CDR3 nucleotides: TGTGCCAGTAGTATTAGCGGGAGACTCACCAATGAGCAGTTCTTC. Amino acid sequence: CASSISGRLTNEQFF.

This clonotype was counted many times. The rearrangement links TRBV10-3 to TRBJ1-1, with D perhaps matching TRBD1 (6 bases). V was trimmed by 7 bases and J by 0 bases, leaving 15 bases between them. The CDR3 extends over 15 amino acids. Germline-derived CDR1 and CDR2 are ENHRY and SYGVKD. CDR3 bases: TGTGCCATCACGTCAGGGGATCAGGTGAACACTGAAGCTTTCTTT. Its protein is CAITSGDQVNTEAFF.

This clonotype has at least ten counts. The chain has TRBV5-1 and TRBJ2-5; D remains ambiguous. CDR3 length: 13 residues. Trimming took off 0 bases at V and 3 bases at J, with 6 bases between the two ends. Per the germline V gene, CDR1 is SGHRS and CDR2 is YFSETQ. The CDR3: CASSLEQKETQYF. CDR3 sequence (DNA): TGCGCCAGCAGCTTGGAACAGAAAGAGACCCAGTACTTC.

This clonotype is medium-sized. V gene TRBV29-1 combines with J gene TRBJ2-1; tentatively, D is TRBD1 (6 bases). Germline V gene lookup returns CDR1 SQVTM and CDR2 ANQGSEA. Between the trimmed V and J ends, which lost 6 bases and 5 bases, there was a span of 20 bases. This CDR3 has 15 residues. The CDR3 bases are TGCAGCGTCGCAGAGGGGCAGGGGTTGCACAATGAGCAGTTCTTC. Protein product: CSVAEGQGLHNEQFF.

This clonotype has at least ten counts. The chain couples TRBV14 to TRBJ2-2; no clear D gene. Trimming removed 3 bases from V and 7 bases from J, with 9 bases in between. This CDR3 spans 13 amino acids. Germline loops: CDR1 SGHDN, CDR2 FVKESK. CDR3 region: CASSQMKIGELFF. In nucleotides, the CDR3 is TGTGCCAGCAGCCAGATGAAAATCGGGGAGCTGTTTTTT.

This clonotype was recorded at least ten times. This chain uses TRBV6-5 with TRBJ2-5, with TRBD2 as a possible D gene (5 bases). This CDR3 is 14 amino acids long. Germline CDR1 is MNHEY and CDR2 is SVGAGI. Between the trimmed V and J ends, which lost 0 bases and 5 bases, there was a span of 10 bases. This CDR3 reads CASSYSRVRETQYF. DNA of the CDR3: TGTGCCAGCAGTTACTCGCGGGTCCGGGAGACCCAGTACTTC.

This clonotype was seen many times. V gene TRBV6-5 combines with J gene TRBJ1-6; 8 positions match TRBD1. V gave up 0 bases and J gave up 5 bases; unmatched junction bases: 3. This CDR3 has 16 amino acids. Germline V CDR1 and CDR2: MNHEY, SVGAGI. CDR3 amino acids: CASSYSWTGNNSPLHF. The CDR3 coding sequence is TGTGCCAGCAGTTACTCGTGGACAGGGAATAATTCACCCCTCCACTTT.

This clonotype was found many times. The chain joins TRBV7-2 to TRBJ2-3, with 7 bases matching TRBD2. The CDR3 consists of 16 residues. Germline lookup yields CDR1 SGHTA and CDR2 FQGNSA. V was clipped by 4 bases and J by 5 bases; unmatched bases: 12. CDR3 sequence (DNA): TGTGCCAGCAGCTCCCCTACTAGCGTGAGGGGAGATACGCAGTATTTT. It translates to CASSSPTSVRGDTQYF.

This clonotype rates as medium-sized (0.01 to 0.1%). The rearrangement uses TRBV20-1 and TRBJ1-1; 10 nucleotides match TRBD1. The germline gives CDR1 DFQATT, CDR2 SNEGSKA (reference sequence). The CDR3 contains 15 residues. Trimming cost V 1 base and J 7 bases; bases outside gene matches: 9. CDR3 protein: CSARAGDRGWVEAFF. The CDR3 coding sequence is TGCAGTGCTAGAGCCGGGGACAGGGGTTGGGTTGAAGCTTTCTTT.

By share, this clonotype ranks as medium-sized. J is TRBJ1-1 and V is TRBV29-1; TRBD1 might be the D (5 bases). V was cut by 4 bases and J by 5 bases, with 32 bases left in between. The germline V gene encodes CDR1 SQVTM and CDR2 ANQGSEA. CDR3 length equals 19 residues. The CDR3 is CSVGEPDTPGRSGETEAFF. The CDR3 DNA reads TGCAGCGTTGGGGAACCTGACACCCCGGGACGCTCCGGAGAAACTGAAGCTTTCTTT.

By its share, this clonotype is medium-sized. V is TRBV29-1 and J is TRBJ2-5, with D perhaps TRBD1 (6 bases). The CDR3 is 13 amino acids. Per germline, CDR1 SQVTM and CDR2 ANQGSEA. Between the trimmed V and J ends, which lost 7 bases and 0 bases, there was a span of 12 bases. The CDR3 here is CSATRDNQETQYF. The CDR3 nucleotides are TGCAGCGCCACCCGGGACAACCAAGAGACCCAGTACTTC.

This clonotype was observed at least ten times. The chain combines TRBV29-1 with TRBJ1-1; TRBD1 might be the D (6 bases). Per germline, CDR1 SQVTM and CDR2 ANQGSEA. V lost 6 bases to trimming and J lost 4 bases, with 21 bases between them. There are 15 residues in the CDR3. CDR3 in amino acids: CSVAGTKERGTEAFF. CDR3 bases: TGCAGCGTCGCCGGGACAAAGGAGCGGGGCACTGAAGCTTTCTTT.

This clonotype was detected ten times or more. The rearrangement joins TRBV10-3 to TRBJ2-1; D may be TRBD1 or TRBD2 (7 bases each). CDR1 ENHRY and CDR2 SYGVKD come from the germline V gene. CDR3 length: 14 residues. Trimming left V 5 bases short and J 6 bases short, with 14 bases between. The CDR3 reads CAISPRGGGNEQFF. CDR3 sequence (DNA): TGTGCCATCAGTCCCAGGGGGGGTGGCAATGAGCAGTTCTTC.

Many counts were recorded for this clonotype. The V call is TRBV18, the J call TRBJ1-1, with 9 bases that match TRBD1. CDR3 size: 15 residues. J gave up 2 bases and V 3 bases, and 4 bases lay outside the gene matches. Germline lookup yields CDR1 KGHSH and CDR2 LQKENI. The CDR3 DNA is TGTGCCAGCTCACCTGGACAGGGGTCTAACACTGAAGCTTTCTTT. Protein: CASSPGQGSNTEAFF.

This clonotype came up many times. The rearrangement links TRBV4-2 to TRBJ2-5, with 9 nucleotides matching TRBD1. This CDR3 is built from 13 residues. V trimming: 6 bases; J trimming: 5 bases; junction bases outside the gene matches: 4. In germline, CDR1 is LGHNA, CDR2 YNFKEQ. CDR3 DNA: TGTGCCAGCAGTCTAGACAGGGGGGAGACCCAGTACTTC. The encoded protein is CASSLDRGETQYF.

This clonotype was counted many times. This rearrangement joins TRBV4-2 to TRBJ2-5, with 10 nucleotides matching TRBD2. The CDR3 sequence is 17 residues long. From germline, CDR1 is LGHNA and CDR2 YNFKEQ. With 0 bases clipped from V and 2 bases from J, the junction kept 6 bases outside the gene matches. Written as DNA, the CDR3 is TGTGCCAGCAGCCAAGAGCCTAGCGGGAGACTTCAAGAGACCCAGTACTTC. It encodes CASSQEPSGRLQETQYF.